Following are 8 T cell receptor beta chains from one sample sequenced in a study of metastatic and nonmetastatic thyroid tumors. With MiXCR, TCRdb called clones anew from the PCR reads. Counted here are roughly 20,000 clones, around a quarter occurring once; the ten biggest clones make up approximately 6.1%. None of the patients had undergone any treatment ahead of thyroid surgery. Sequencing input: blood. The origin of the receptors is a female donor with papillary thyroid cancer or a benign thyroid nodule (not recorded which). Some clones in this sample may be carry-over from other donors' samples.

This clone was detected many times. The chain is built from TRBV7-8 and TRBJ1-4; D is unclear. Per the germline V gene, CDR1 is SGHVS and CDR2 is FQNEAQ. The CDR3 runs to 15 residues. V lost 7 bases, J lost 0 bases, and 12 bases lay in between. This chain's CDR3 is CASTPLGATNEKLFF. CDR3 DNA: TGTGCCAGCACCCCGCTAGGCGCAACTAATGAAAAACTGTTTTTT.

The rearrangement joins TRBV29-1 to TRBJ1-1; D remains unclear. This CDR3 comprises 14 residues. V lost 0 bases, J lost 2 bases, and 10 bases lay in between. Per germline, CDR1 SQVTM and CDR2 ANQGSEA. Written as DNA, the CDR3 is TGCAGCGTTGAAGATTTTGGGCGTAACACTGAAGCTTTCTTT. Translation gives CSVEDFGRNTEAFF.

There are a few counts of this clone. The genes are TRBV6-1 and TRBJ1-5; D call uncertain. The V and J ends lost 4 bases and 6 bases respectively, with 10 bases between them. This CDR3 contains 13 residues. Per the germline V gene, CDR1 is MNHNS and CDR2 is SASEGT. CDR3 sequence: CASSVDRGQPQHF. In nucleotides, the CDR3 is TGTGCCAGCAGTGTTGACCGCGGTCAGCCCCAGCATTTT.

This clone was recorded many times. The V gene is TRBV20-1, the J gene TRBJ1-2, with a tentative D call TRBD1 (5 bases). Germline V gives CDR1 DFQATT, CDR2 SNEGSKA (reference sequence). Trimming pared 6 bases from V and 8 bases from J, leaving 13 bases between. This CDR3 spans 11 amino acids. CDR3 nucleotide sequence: TGCAGTGCCATCCGCGGGGGGGGCTACACCTTC. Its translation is CSAIRGGGYTF.

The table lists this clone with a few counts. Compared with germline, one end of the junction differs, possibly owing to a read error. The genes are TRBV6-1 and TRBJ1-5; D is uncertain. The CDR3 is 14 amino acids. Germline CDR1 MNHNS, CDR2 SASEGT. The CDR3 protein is CASNTGGSYQTQHF. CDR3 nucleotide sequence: TGTGCCAGCAACACGGGCGGGTCTTATCAGACCCAGCATTTT.

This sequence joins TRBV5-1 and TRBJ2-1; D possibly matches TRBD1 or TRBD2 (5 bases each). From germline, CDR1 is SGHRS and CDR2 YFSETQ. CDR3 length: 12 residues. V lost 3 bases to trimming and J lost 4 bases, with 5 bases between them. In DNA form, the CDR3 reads TGCGCCAGCAGCTGGGGGTACAATGAGCAGTTCTTC. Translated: CASSWGYNEQFF.

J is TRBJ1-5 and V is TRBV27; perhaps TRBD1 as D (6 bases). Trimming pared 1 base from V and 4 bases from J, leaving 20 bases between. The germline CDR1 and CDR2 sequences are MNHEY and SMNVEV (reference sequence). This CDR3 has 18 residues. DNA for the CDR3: TGTGCCAGCAGTTTATACGGCGGGTCCGGACAGCCTAATCAGCCCCAGCATTTT. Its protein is CASSLYGGSGQPNQPQHF.

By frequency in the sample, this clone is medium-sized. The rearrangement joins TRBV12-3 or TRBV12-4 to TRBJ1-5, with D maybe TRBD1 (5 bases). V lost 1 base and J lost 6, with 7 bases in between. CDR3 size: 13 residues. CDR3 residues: CASSLDGGQPQHF. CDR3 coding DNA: TGTGCCAGCAGTTTAGACGGGGGTCAGCCCCAGCATTTT.